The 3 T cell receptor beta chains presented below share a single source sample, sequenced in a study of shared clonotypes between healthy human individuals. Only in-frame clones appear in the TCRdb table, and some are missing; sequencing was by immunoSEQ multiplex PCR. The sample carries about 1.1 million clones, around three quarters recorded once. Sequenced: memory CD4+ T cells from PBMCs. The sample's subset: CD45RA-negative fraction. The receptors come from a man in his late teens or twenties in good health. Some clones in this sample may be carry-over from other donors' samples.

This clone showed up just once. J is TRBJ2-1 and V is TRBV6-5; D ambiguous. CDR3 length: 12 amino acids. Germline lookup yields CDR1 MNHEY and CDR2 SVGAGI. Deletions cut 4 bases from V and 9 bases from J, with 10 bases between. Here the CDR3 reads CASSWFGGEQFF. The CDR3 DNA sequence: TGTGCCAGCAGTTGGTTTGGCGGTGAGCAGTTCTTC.

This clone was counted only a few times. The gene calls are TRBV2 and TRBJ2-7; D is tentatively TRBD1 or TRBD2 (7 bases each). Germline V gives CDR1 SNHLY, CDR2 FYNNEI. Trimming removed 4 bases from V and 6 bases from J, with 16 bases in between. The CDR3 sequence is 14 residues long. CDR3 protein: CASSATQGEGEQYF. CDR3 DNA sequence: TGTGCCAGCAGTGCCACGCAGGGGGAGGGCGAGCAGTACTTC.

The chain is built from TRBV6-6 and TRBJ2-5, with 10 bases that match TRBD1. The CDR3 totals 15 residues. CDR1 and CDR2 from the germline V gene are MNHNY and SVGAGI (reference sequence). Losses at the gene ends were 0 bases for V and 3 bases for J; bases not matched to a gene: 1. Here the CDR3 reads CASSYSTGGEETQYF. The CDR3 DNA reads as TGTGCCAGCAGTTACTCGACAGGGGGCGAAGAGACCCAGTACTTC.